This TCR beta chain was observed in a study of blood T cell repertoires in COVID-19. Study information: Collection of acute and convalescent COVID-19 samples took place in the United States, Italy and Spain. T cells, B-cell-depleted T cells, or PBMCs provided the cDNA or gDNA that served as material.

V dropped 5 bases and J dropped 10 bases, with 18 bases sitting between them. The CDR3 consists of 13 residues. Per the original data handling: Amplifying reference gene primers gave estimates of nucleated cell counts. TCRdb's table, derived via immunoSEQ multiplex PCR, lists solely in-frame clones and lacks some. D and trimming were read from the DNA, whereas the V and J calls and clone size are those reported in that table. The table lists more than 200,000 clones, about 88% of them singletons, with about 1.8% in the top ten. This clonotype was sampled from a man aged 70 or older with acute or convalescent COVID-19. What was sequenced was peripheral blood. The chain recombines TRBV12-3 or TRBV12-4 with TRBJ2-7, with D possibly being TRBD2 (6 bases). CDR3 sequence: CASSLTGGILQYF. For the CDR3, the DNA is TGTGCCAGCAGTCTCACGGGCGGGATTCTTCAGTACTTC.